Below, 27 T cell receptor beta chains from the same sample are listed, as sequenced in a study of CD4 T cells in relation to SARS-CoV-2 and coronaviruses. Unexposed donor CD4+ T cells date from 2011-2018, before the COVID-19 pandemic. TCRdb's copy holds only in-frame clones and misses some; the assay was immunoSEQ multiplex PCR. The sample lists some 68,000 clones, approximately 95% seen once, with roughly 0.21% in the top ten. The specimen sequenced was naive CD4+ T cells from PBMCs. The subset here: naive CD4+ T cells isolated by negative enrichment. These receptors were taken from a human donor in good health.

This chain connects TRBV5-1 to TRBJ1-1; perhaps TRBD1 as D (5 bases). From germline, CDR1 is SGHRS and CDR2 YFSETQ. The CDR3 has 14 amino acids. Trimming took 0 bases from V and 1 from J, leaving 7 bases between them. The CDR3: CASSLAQGNTEAFF. The CDR3 region has the DNA TGCGCCAGCAGCTTGGCCCAGGGGAACACTGAAGCTTTCTTT.

The rearrangement joins TRBV3-1 (or the pseudogene TRBV3-2) to TRBJ2-3; perhaps D is TRBD1 or TRBD2 (6 bases each). V lost 4 bases to trimming and J lost 2 bases, with 19 bases between them. The germline V gene encodes CDR1 LGHDT and CDR2 YNNKEL (reference sequence). This CDR3 has 17 residues. The CDR3 is CASSRYRIGGTTDTQYF. CDR3 DNA: TGTGCCAGCAGCCGATACCGGATAGGGGGGACCACAGATACGCAGTATTTT.

The chain carries TRBV24-1 and TRBJ2-3, with D possibly being TRBD1 (5 bases). In germline, CDR1 is KGHDR, CDR2 SFDVKD. The V end was cut by 1 base, the J end by 6 bases, with 16 bases between. The CDR3 contains 16 residues. The CDR3 sequence: CATSDFGRASSDTQYF. CDR3 nucleotides: TGTGCCACCAGTGATTTCGGCAGGGCATCTTCCGATACGCAGTATTTT.

The V gene is TRBV7-2, the J gene TRBJ2-7; 11 bases fit TRBD2. The CDR3 is 14 residues long. The germline gives CDR1 SGHTA, CDR2 FQGNSA. J lost 2 bases, V lost 4 bases, and 1 base had no gene match. CDR3 DNA sequence: TGTGCCAGCAGCTCTAGCGGGGGGCCCTACGAGCAGTACTTC. This codes for CASSSSGGPYEQYF.

This rearrangement joins TRBV28 to TRBJ2-1; D is undetermined. V was pared by 5 bases and J by 4 bases, with 9 bases between. The CDR3 extends over 13 amino acids. CDR1 is MDHEN, CDR2 SYDVKM, per germline. The CDR3: CASSAQTYNEQFF. Here the CDR3 DNA reads TGTGCCAGCAGTGCCCAGACTTACAATGAGCAGTTCTTC. The variable domain in full, with the rest retrieved from reference TRBV28 and TRBJ2-1, is DVKVTQSSRYLVKRTGEKVFLECVQDMDHENMFWYRQDPGLGLRLIYFSYDVKMKEKGDIPEGYSVSREKKERFSLILESASTNQTSMYLCASSAQTYNEQFFGPGTRLTVL.

This clone was picked up one time. The J gene is TRBJ2-2, the V gene TRBV12-3 or TRBV12-4, with 7 bases lining up with TRBD1. The CDR3 length is 13 residues. Unmatched junction bases numbered 2, after V lost 2 bases and J lost 8 bases. CDR3 in amino acids: CASSLSRGGELFF. CDR3 coding DNA: TGTGCCAGCAGTTTATCCAGGGGGGGGGAGCTGTTTTTT.

This clone showed up just a few times. The rearrangement uses TRBV5-8 and TRBJ2-7; 7 bases match TRBD1. The CDR3 totals 13 residues. The junction had 6 bases not matched to a gene; V was cut back by 6 bases and J by 3 bases. The germline V gene has CDR1 SGHTS and CDR2 YDEGEE. CDR3 residues: CASTETGSYEQYF. In DNA, the CDR3 is TGTGCCAGCACCGAGACAGGGAGCTACGAGCAGTACTTC.

The chain is built from TRBV3-1 (or the pseudogene TRBV3-2) and TRBJ1-5, with D maybe TRBD1 (5 bases). CDR1 is LGHDT, CDR2 YNNKEL, per germline (reference sequence). V was pared by 3 bases and J by 5 bases, with 8 bases between. CDR3 length: 13 residues. DNA for the CDR3: TGTGCCAGCAGCCAGGCCAGGGATCAGCCCCAGCATTTT. It encodes CASSQARDQPQHF.

In the case of this clone: One end of the junction does not line up with germline, which may come from a read error. The chain joins TRBV10-3 to TRBJ2-7, with D perhaps given as TRBD1 or TRBD2 (5 bases each). Germline values: CDR1 ENHRY, CDR2 SYGVKD. This CDR3 has 12 residues. CDR3 nucleotides: TGTGCCATCAGTGAAATAATCGGGACGGACCTTTTC. Encoded protein: CAISEIIGTDLF.

This clone occurred a few times. The rearrangement uses TRBV7-9 and TRBJ1-5, with a possible D match to TRBD1 (6 bases). This CDR3 contains 14 residues. The germline CDR1 and CDR2 sequences are SEHNR and FQNEAQ (reference sequence). With 4 bases removed from V and 9 bases from J, the gap between germline ends came to 16 bases. The CDR3 sequence is CASSSTGAKGPQHF. CDR3 bases: TGTGCCAGCAGCTCGACGGGGGCGAAGGGGCCCCAGCATTTT.

This clone is a singleton in its sample. The chain couples TRBV6-5 to TRBJ2-1, with 10 bases aligning to TRBD2. This CDR3 spans 15 amino acids. J gave up 3 bases and V 6 bases, and 5 bases lay outside the gene matches. From germline, CDR1 is MNHEY and CDR2 SVGAGI. CDR3 nucleotide sequence: TGTGCCAGCAGGGCCGGACTAGCGGACTACAATGAGCAGTTCTTC. The encoded protein is CASRAGLADYNEQFF.

This clone was seen a handful of times. The V gene is TRBV30, the J gene TRBJ1-6, with D possibly being TRBD1 (5 bases). Germline-derived CDR1 and CDR2 are GTSNPN and SVGIG (reference sequence). The ends were cut back, 1 base at V and 3 bases at J, with 7 bases in the middle. The CDR3 is 14 residues long. CDR3 protein: CAWSGRDYNSPLHF. In DNA form, the CDR3 reads TGTGCCTGGAGTGGCAGGGACTATAATTCACCCCTCCACTTT.

The rearrangement joins TRBV28 to TRBJ2-3, with 10 bases matching TRBD1. The trim removed 4 bases at V and 4 bases at J, leaving 8 bases unmatched. From germline, CDR1 is MDHEN and CDR2 SYDVKM. The length of the CDR3 is 16 residues. The CDR3 spells CASSSAGQGSADTQYF. The CDR3 DNA reads TGTGCCAGCAGTTCGGCGGGACAGGGGAGCGCAGATACGCAGTATTTT.

The V gene is TRBV7-9, the J gene TRBJ1-5, with D hard to call. V lost 5 bases to trimming and J lost 1 base, with 12 bases between them. The CDR3 is 15 residues long. Germline CDR1 is SEHNR and CDR2 is FQNEAQ (reference sequence). CDR3 coding DNA: TGTGCCAGCAGCCGGGGAGGGATAAGCAATCAGCCCCAGCATTTT. Protein sequence: CASSRGGISNQPQHF.

This chain joins TRBV12-3 or TRBV12-4 and TRBJ2-2; D remains ambiguous. V lost 0 bases to trimming and J lost 7 bases, with 6 bases between them. CDR3 size: 13 residues. In DNA form, the CDR3 reads TGTGCCAGCAGTTTAGCCATAAGCGGGGAGCTGTTTTTT. It translates to CASSLAISGELFF.

This clone came up once. The chain has TRBV30 and TRBJ1-5; perhaps TRBD1 as D (6 bases). This CDR3 has 14 amino acids. V shed 4 bases and J shed 0 bases, with 10 bases lying between them. Germline CDR1 and CDR2: GTSNPN and SVGIG (reference sequence). The CDR3 protein is CAWTGGYSNQPQHF. The DNA for the CDR3 is TGTGCCTGGACCGGGGGCTATAGCAATCAGCCCCAGCATTTT.

The DNA of the CDR3 is TGCAGTGCTCGGACTCTCAAGGGGCAGTTCTTC. This gives the protein CSARTLKGQFF. V and J are TRBV20-1 and TRBJ2-1; tentative D call: TRBD2 (5 bases). Trimming left V 5 bases short and J 12 bases short, with 14 bases between. Germline V gene sequence: CDR1 DFQATT, CDR2 SNEGSKA (reference sequence). The CDR3 consists of 11 residues.

V and J are TRBV6-1 and TRBJ1-6; D remains ambiguous. The V end was cut by 3 bases, the J end by 5 bases, with 11 bases between. Per germline, CDR1 MNHNS and CDR2 SASEGT. There are 15 residues in the CDR3. The CDR3 loop reads CASSDRIHHNSPLHF. Written as DNA, the CDR3 is TGTGCCAGCAGTGATAGGATACACCATAATTCACCCCTCCACTTT.

The chain recombines TRBV21-1 with TRBJ2-5; no check of the table's D call, TRBD2, against the DNA was made. TRBV21-1 is described as a pseudogene. The CDR3 length is 12 residues. CDR3 in amino acids: CASSTFQETQYF. The DNA for the CDR3 is TGTGCCAGCAGCACCTTCCAAGAGACCCAGTACTTC.

The rearrangement joins TRBV14 to TRBJ2-1, with a possible D match to TRBD2 (5 bases). Per germline, CDR1 SGHDN and CDR2 FVKESK. Trimming took 1 base from V and 1 from J, leaving 17 bases between them. The CDR3 consists of 18 residues. The chain's CDR3 is CASSQVGFGRASYNEQFF. In nucleotides, the CDR3 is TGTGCCAGCAGCCAAGTCGGGTTTGGGCGGGCATCCTACAATGAGCAGTTCTTC.

The chain couples TRBV9 to TRBJ1-2; D call uncertain. Between the trimmed V and J ends, which lost 3 bases and 2 bases, there was a span of 5 bases. CDR1 SGDLS and CDR2 YYNGEE come from the germline V gene. The CDR3 is made up of 12 amino acids. Here the CDR3 DNA reads TGTGCCAGCAGCGACCTAAACTATGGCTACACCTTC. It translates to CASSDLNYGYTF. The full variable domain, completed using reference TRBV9 and TRBJ1-2, is DSGVTQTPKHLITATGQRVTLRCSPRSGDLSVYWYQQSLDQGLQFLIQYYNGEERAKGNILERFSAQQFPDLHSELNLSSLELGDSALYFCASSDLNYGYTFGSGTRLTVV.

The gene calls are TRBV9 and TRBJ2-7; D gene ambiguous. Germline V lookup: CDR1 SGDLS, CDR2 YYNGEE. Trimming took off 2 bases at V and 3 bases at J, with 15 bases between the two ends. This CDR3 has 15 amino acids. The DNA for the CDR3 is TGTGCCAGCAGCGTTACACACTCGGGTAACTACGAGCAGTACTTC. Residues: CASSVTHSGNYEQYF.

The V gene is TRBV4-1, the J gene TRBJ1-3; possibly TRBD1 for D (5 bases). The germline gives CDR1 MGHRA, CDR2 YSYEKL. The germline V and J ends were trimmed by 5 bases and 0 bases, with 11 bases remaining between them. CDR3 size: 15 residues. The CDR3 bases are TGCGCCAGCAGCGTGACAGCCGTCTCTGGAAACACCATATATTTT. Its translation is CASSVTAVSGNTIYF.

This clone has a single count. The rearrangement uses TRBV9 and TRBJ1-3, with no clear D. CDR3 length: 14 amino acids. Germline V lookup: CDR1 SGDLS, CDR2 YYNGEE. V dropped 0 bases and J dropped 10 bases, with 14 bases sitting between them. CDR3 region: CASSVVVDTVTIYF. CDR3 bases: TGTGCCAGCAGCGTAGTGGTTGACACGGTGACCATATATTTT.

V usage is TRBV23-1 and J usage is TRBJ2-5, with D tentatively TRBD2 (7 bases). TRBV23-1 is recorded as an ORF, its role being uncertain. The CDR3 runs 17 residues. The V and J ends lost 8 bases and 1 base respectively, with 23 bases between them. The chain's CDR3 is CASPHSRGGTIQETQYF. The DNA for the CDR3 is TGCGCCAGCCCCCATTCCCGCGGGGGCACCATCCAAGAGACCCAGTACTTC.

This chain links TRBV28 with TRBJ2-6; a weak D match, TRBD1 (6 bases). The germline V gene has CDR1 MDHEN and CDR2 SYDVKM. The length of the CDR3 is 18 residues. V shed 5 bases and J shed 0 bases, with 17 bases lying between them. In DNA, the CDR3 is TGTGCCAGCAGTCTTAAGGACAGACCCATCTCTGGGGCCAACGTCCTGACTTTC. Its protein is CASSLKDRPISGANVLTF.

The rearrangement uses TRBV19 and TRBJ2-1, with D tentatively TRBD2 (6 bases). The CDR3 has 14 amino acids. Germline values: CDR1 LNHDA, CDR2 SQIVND (reference sequence). Trimming took 5 bases from V and 5 from J, leaving 13 bases between them. In DNA, the CDR3 is TGTGCCAGTAGTGCCCTTCGACTAGACAATGAGCAGTTCTTC. It translates to CASSALRLDNEQFF. Looking up the rest from reference TRBV19 and TRBJ2-1 gives the full variable domain: DGGITQSPKYLFRKEGQNVTLSCEQNLNHDAMYWYRQDPGQGLRLIYYSQIVNDFQKGDIAEGYSVSREKKESFPLTVTSAQKNPTAFYLCASSALRLDNEQFFGPGTRLTVL.